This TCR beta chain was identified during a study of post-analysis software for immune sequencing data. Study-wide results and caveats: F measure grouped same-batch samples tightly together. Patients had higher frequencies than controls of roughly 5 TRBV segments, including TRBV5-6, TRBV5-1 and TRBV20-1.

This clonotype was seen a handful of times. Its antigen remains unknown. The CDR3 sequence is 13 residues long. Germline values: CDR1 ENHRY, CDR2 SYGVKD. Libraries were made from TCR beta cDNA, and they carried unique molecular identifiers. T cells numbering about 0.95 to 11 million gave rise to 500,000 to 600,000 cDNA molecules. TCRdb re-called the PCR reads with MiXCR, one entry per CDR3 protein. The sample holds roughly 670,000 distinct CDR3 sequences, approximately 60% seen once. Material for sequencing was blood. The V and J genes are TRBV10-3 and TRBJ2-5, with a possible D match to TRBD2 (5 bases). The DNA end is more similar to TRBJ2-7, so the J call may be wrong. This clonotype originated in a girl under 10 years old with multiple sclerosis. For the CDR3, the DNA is TGTGCCATCCTCGGGGTTCTTAGCTACGAGCAGTACTTC. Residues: CAILGVLSYEQYF.